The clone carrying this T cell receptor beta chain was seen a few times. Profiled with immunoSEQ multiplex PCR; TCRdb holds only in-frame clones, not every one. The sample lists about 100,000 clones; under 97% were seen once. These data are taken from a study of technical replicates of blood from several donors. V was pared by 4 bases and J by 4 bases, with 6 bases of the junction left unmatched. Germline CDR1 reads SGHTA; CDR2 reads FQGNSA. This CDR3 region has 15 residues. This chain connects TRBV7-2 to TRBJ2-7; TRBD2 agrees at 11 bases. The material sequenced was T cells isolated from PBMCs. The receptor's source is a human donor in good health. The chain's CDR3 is CASSSWTSGLYEQYF. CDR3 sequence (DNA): TGTGCCAGCAGCTCCTGGACTAGCGGGCTATACGAGCAGTACTTC. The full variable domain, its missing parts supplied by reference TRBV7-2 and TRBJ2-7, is GAGVSQSPSNKVTEKGKDVELRCDPISGHTALYWYRQSLGQGLEFLIYFQGNSAPDKSGLPSDRFSAERTGGSVSTLTIQRTQQEDSAVYLCASSSWTSGLYEQYFGPGTRLTVT.